The present entry profiles one TCR beta chain with its context. CDR3 length: 15 residues. Germline CDR1 is MDHEN and CDR2 is SYDVKM. Trimming cost V 4 bases and J 4 bases, with 16 bases left between them. The sample originates from a study of blood T cell repertoires in COVID-19. Study in general: From the United States, Italy and Spain came samples of acute and convalescent COVID-19. The cDNA or gDNA used as material had been derived from T cells, B-cell-depleted T cells, or PBMCs.

Original processing notes: Reference gene primer amplification gave nucleated cell count estimates. The method was immunoSEQ multiplex PCR; TCRdb's version includes in-frame clones alone and lacks a portion of them. That table gives V, J and clone size, and the DNA gave D and trimming. The sample shows 95,000 to 150,000 clones, approximately 80% of them seen only once. The chain employs TRBV28 and TRBJ1-1, with D perhaps matching TRBD1 (5 bases). This receptor was taken from a human donor in a cohort sampled during active COVID-19. Sample: peripheral blood. The DNA for the CDR3 is TGTGCCAGCAGTTCCGTCACGGGGGTGGGCACTGAAGCTTTCTTT. It yields the protein CASSSVTGVGTEAFF.